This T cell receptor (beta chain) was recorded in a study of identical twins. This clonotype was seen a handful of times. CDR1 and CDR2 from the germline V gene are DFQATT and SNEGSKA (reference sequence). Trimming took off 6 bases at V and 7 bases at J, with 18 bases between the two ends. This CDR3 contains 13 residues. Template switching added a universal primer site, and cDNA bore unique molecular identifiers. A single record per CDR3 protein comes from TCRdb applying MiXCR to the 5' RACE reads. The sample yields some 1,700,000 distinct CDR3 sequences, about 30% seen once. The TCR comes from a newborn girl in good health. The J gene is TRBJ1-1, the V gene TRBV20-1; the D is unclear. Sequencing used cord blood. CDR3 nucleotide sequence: TGCAGTGCCCCTAAACCCCTGGGGTTTGAAGCTTTCTTT. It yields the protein CSAPKPLGFEAFF.